The clone carrying this T cell receptor beta chain was found many times. No antigen is known for it. Genomic DNA acted as the template from which TCR beta VDJ combination and CDR3 sequence profiling were carried out. TCRdb re-called the reads through MiXCR, storing one row per CDR3 protein. The sample consists of over 150,000 distinct CDR3 sequences, roughly 65% of them appearing once. Germline V CDR1 and CDR2: PRHDT, FYEKMQ (reference sequence). Trimming took off 1 base at V and 7 bases at J, with 17 bases between the two ends. The CDR3 extends over 15 amino acids. This sample was included in a study of CD8+CD57+ T cells in acquired aplastic anemia. Whole-study context: Recorded DNA amounts for sorted CD4+ and CD8+ cells had an average of around 3.5 ug. General observations from the study: A significant difference in CD8+ Simpson's diversity between patients and controls was not found.

Patients chosen for sequencing had CD8+CD57+ cells that had expanded, as shown by flow cytometry. Severe acquired aplastic anemia was diagnosed in all patients. The sample consisted of sorted CD4+, CD8+, or CD8+CD57+ T cells (not recorded which) from PBMCs. The source is a human donor with aplastic anemia. This sequence joins TRBV13 and TRBJ2-7, with D possibly being TRBD1 (5 bases). The CDR3 nucleotides read TGTGCCAGCAGCTTAGATCGAGGAATGGGGCGGGAGCAGTACTTC. Amino acids: CASSLDRGMGREQYF.